Sequencing of this TCR beta chain was carried out in a study of T-cell reconstitution after alpha-beta-depleted transplantation in children. In this sample, this clonotype turned up many times. Its specificity is unknown. The TCRbeta library was prepared with unique molecular identifiers. In TCRdb, the PCR reads were re-called with MiXCR into one record per CDR3 protein. The sample yields some 300,000 distinct CDR3 sequences, roughly a tenth seen once. Trimming pared 2 bases from V and 9 bases from J, leaving 8 bases between. The CDR3 loop spans 11 amino acids. Germline V gives CDR1 SGHRS, CDR2 YFSETQ. General study findings and limits: It was newly produced T cells that mostly accounted for T-cell counts and diversity one year after transplant. The study reportedly traced alpha-beta T cells about two months after transplant to several hundred expanded graft clones.

This chain connects TRBV5-1 to TRBJ2-5; unclear D gene. Sequencing was performed on PBMCs, taken before TCRalphabeta/CD19-depleted stem cell transplant. This TCR was recovered from a boy in the first two years of life with acute myeloid leukemia, due to receive a stem cell transplant. The CDR3 spells CASSFGTAQYF. The CDR3 DNA reads TGCGCCAGCAGCTTCGGAACGGCCCAGTACTTC.